This T cell receptor beta chain was identified during a study of blood T cell repertoires in COVID-19. Study context: Sample material is recorded as cDNA or gDNA derived from T cells, B-cell-depleted T cells, or PBMCs.

Measured with immunoSEQ multiplex PCR; TCRdb has only the in-frame clones, and not every one. In the table there are 150,000 or so clones, around 87% of which are singletons. The CDR3 covers 14 residues. Germline CDR1 MNHNS, CDR2 SASEGT. The V segment lost 3 bases and the J segment 0 bases; nucleotides outside the gene matches: 2. The sequence derives from a woman between 40 and 50 years old who had been exposed to COVID-19. Sequences were obtained from PBMCs or T cells enriched from blood (not recorded which). The genes are TRBV6-1 and TRBJ2-7; 7 bases are a match to TRBD1. The CDR3 loop reads CASSDRDSSYEQYF. The CDR3 DNA reads TGTGCCAGCAGTGACCGGGACAGCTCCTACGAGCAGTACTTC.